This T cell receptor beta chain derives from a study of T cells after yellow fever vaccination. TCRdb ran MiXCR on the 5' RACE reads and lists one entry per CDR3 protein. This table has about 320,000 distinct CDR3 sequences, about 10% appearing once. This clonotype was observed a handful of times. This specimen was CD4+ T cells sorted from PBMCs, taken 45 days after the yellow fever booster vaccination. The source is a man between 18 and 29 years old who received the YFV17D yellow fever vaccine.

Here the CDR3 DNA reads TGTGCCAGCTCACCACTAGGGCAAGGGGGCAATCAGCCCCAGCATTTT. It encodes CASSPLGQGGNQPQHF. V is TRBV18 and J is TRBJ1-5; D is perhaps TRBD1 (5 bases). The CDR3 spans 16 residues. V lost 1 base and J 2 bases, leaving 12 bases between the germline ends. Germline V gene sequence: CDR1 KGHSH, CDR2 LQKENI.